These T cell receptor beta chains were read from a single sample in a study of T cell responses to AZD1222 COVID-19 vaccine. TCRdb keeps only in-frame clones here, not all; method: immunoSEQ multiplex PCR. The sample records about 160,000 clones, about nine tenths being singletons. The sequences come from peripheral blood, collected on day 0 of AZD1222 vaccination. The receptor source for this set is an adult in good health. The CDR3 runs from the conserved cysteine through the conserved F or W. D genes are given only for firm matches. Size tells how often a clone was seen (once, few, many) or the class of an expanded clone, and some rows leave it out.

CATTGSRVKTTNEKLFF,TGTGCCACCACCGGTTCCCGGGTAAAGACCACTAATGAAAAACTGTTTTTT,.,TRBJ1-4,TRBV15,.
CASSQGGTGSFNEQFF,TGTGCCAGCAGCCAAGGGGGGACAGGGTCGTTCAATGAGCAGTTCTTC,.,TRBJ2-1,TRBV4-2,TRBD1
CASSRQGSGETQYF,TGTGCCAGCAGCCGACAGGGGAGCGGCGAGACCCAGTACTTC,.,TRBJ2-5,TRBV2,TRBD1
CASGQGQSYEQYF,TGTGCCAGCGGTCAGGGACAGTCCTACGAGCAGTACTTC,.,TRBJ2-7,TRBV6-5,TRBD1
CAISAMGVNTEAFF,TGTGCCATCAGTGCGATGGGGGTGAACACTGAAGCTTTCTTT,.,TRBJ1-1,TRBV10-3,.
CAWIGSDGLSGNTIYF,TGTGCCTGGATAGGAAGTGACGGTCTCTCTGGAAACACCATATATTTT,.,TRBJ1-3,TRBV30,.
CASSLTGYNEQFF,TGTGCCAGCAGCTTAACAGGGTACAATGAGCAGTTCTTC,.,TRBJ2-1,TRBV12-3/TRBV12-4,.
CASREQGPTGELFF,TGTGCCAGCAGGGAACAGGGCCCCACCGGGGAGCTGTTTTTT,once,TRBJ2-2,TRBV2,.
CASSYRQGGGSPLHF,TGTGCCAGCAGTTACCGGCAGGGGGGGGGATCACCCCTCCACTTT,.,TRBJ1-6,TRBV6-2/TRBV6-3,TRBD1
CASSLAGTTYNEQFF,TGTGCCAGCAGCTTAGCGGGGACCACCTACAATGAGCAGTTCTTC,few,TRBJ2-1,TRBV7-2,.
CASSLQAYSNQPQHF,TGTGCCAGCAGTTTGCAAGCATATAGCAATCAGCCCCAGCATTTT,.,TRBJ1-5,TRBV27,.
CASSYAQDVSGNTIYF,TGTGCCAGCAGTTACGCCCAGGATGTCTCTGGAAACACCATATATTTT,.,TRBJ1-3,TRBV6-6,.
CASSQEGLAGGDDPPYEQYF,TGTGCCAGCAGCCAAGAAGGACTAGCGGGAGGGGATGATCCTCCCTACGAGCAGTACTTC,.,TRBJ2-7,TRBV4-2,TRBD2
CASSLAGGTGELFF,TGTGCCAGCAGCTTAGCGGGGGGCACCGGGGAGCTGTTTTTT,many,TRBJ2-2,TRBV7-6,.
CASSELIEGASFF,TGTGCCAGCAGTGAACTAATAGAGGGGGCGAGTTTCTTT,.,TRBJ1-1,TRBV6-1,TRBD1
CASSGTGYYGYTF,TGTGCCAGCAGCGGAACAGGCTACTATGGCTACACCTTC,.,TRBJ1-2,TRBV5-4,.
CASSLPGQGYGYTF,TGTGCCAGCAGTTTGCCAGGACAGGGCTATGGCTACACCTTC,.,TRBJ1-2,TRBV28,TRBD1
CASSQLRPATNEKLFF,TGCGCCAGCAGCCAACTACGACCTGCAACTAATGAAAAACTGTTTTTT,.,TRBJ1-4,TRBV4-3,.
CASSQVGVAGTDTQYF,TGCGCCAGCAGCCAAGTGGGGGTAGCGGGCACAGATACGCAGTATTTT,.,TRBJ2-3,TRBV4-1,.
CATSRDVGEGYTF,TGTGCCACCAGCAGAGATGTCGGGGAAGGCTACACCTTC,.,TRBJ1-2,TRBV15,.
CASSVGSGGGNNEQFF,TGTGCCAGCAGCGTAGGGTCAGGGGGCGGAAACAATGAGCAGTTCTTC,.,TRBJ2-1,TRBV9,TRBD1
CASVPTGGTDTQYF,TGTGCCAGCGTCCCGACAGGGGGCACAGATACGCAGTATTTT,.,TRBJ2-3,TRBV28,TRBD1
CASSFRDQTYQPQHF,TGTGCCAGCAGTTTTAGGGACCAGACATATCAGCCCCAGCATTTT,.,TRBJ1-5,TRBV28,.
CAGLGTAAYEQYF,TGTGCCGGCCTGGGGACAGCGGCCTACGAGCAGTACTTC,.,TRBJ2-7,TRBV2,TRBD1
CSVEQGAGGYTF,TGCAGCGTTGAACAGGGGGCGGGTGGCTACACCTTC,few,TRBJ1-2,TRBV29-1,TRBD1
CASSPVPGQGYYGYTF,TGTGCCAGCAGTCCAGTCCCGGGACAGGGGTACTATGGCTACACCTTC,.,TRBJ1-2,TRBV27,TRBD1
CASIGWEQYNEQFF,TGTGCCAGCATCGGGTGGGAACAGTACAATGAGCAGTTCTTC,.,TRBJ2-1,TRBV2,.
CASSPEGTGAYEQYF,TGTGCCAGCAGCCCCGAAGGGACAGGGGCCTACGAGCAGTACTTC,once,TRBJ2-7,TRBV5-6,TRBD1
CATTSSRGIEPQHF,TGTGCCACCACCTCGTCCCGGGGAATAGAGCCCCAGCATTTT,once,TRBJ1-5,TRBV15,.
CASSPGTGGDLGNQPQHF,TGTGCCAGCAGCCCTGGGACAGGGGGCGACCTCGGCAATCAGCCCCAGCATTTT,once,TRBJ1-5,TRBV7-2,TRBD1
CASTVRGRPEAFF,TGTGCCAGTACCGTGAGGGGTCGCCCTGAAGCTTTCTTT,.,TRBJ1-1,TRBV19,.
CAWSLWGGYNSPLHF,TGTGCCTGGAGTCTATGGGGGGGATATAATTCACCCCTCCACTTT,once,TRBJ1-6,TRBV30,.
CASRGRGPSGELFF,TGTGCCAGCAGAGGGAGAGGGCCTTCCGGGGAGCTGTTTTTT,.,TRBJ2-2,TRBV6-4,.
CASSEGGQFNYNSPLHF,TGTGCCAGCAGTGAAGGAGGACAGTTCAACTATAATTCACCCCTCCACTTT,few,TRBJ1-6,TRBV2,.
CASSDSPNSNQPQHF,TGTGCCAGCAGCGACAGCCCCAATAGCAATCAGCCCCAGCATTTT,.,TRBJ1-5,TRBV5-6,.
CASSQGLVQANYGYTF,TGCGCCAGCAGCCAAGGACTTGTCCAAGCTAACTATGGCTACACCTTC,.,TRBJ1-2,TRBV4-3,.
CASLPDRGGDTQYF,TGTGCCAGCCTCCCCGACAGGGGCGGGGATACGCAGTATTTT,.,TRBJ2-3,TRBV2,TRBD1
CASSLEGLGGYEQYF,TGCGCCAGCAGCTTGGAAGGTCTGGGGGGCTACGAGCAGTACTTC,.,TRBJ2-7,TRBV5-1,.
CASSLIADSEWEQYF,TGTGCCAGCAGCTTAATCGCGGATTCTGAGTGGGAGCAGTACTTC,.,TRBJ2-7,TRBV7-3,.
CASSQDPGRGSYGYTF,TGCGCCAGCAGCCAAGATCCGGGCAGAGGGAGCTATGGCTACACCTTC,.,TRBJ1-2,TRBV4-3,.
CSVDVQGAAYEQYF,TGCAGCGTTGATGTCCAGGGGGCGGCCTACGAGCAGTACTTC,.,TRBJ2-7,TRBV29-1,TRBD1
CASSLAGHYEQYF,TGTGCCAGCAGTTTAGCGGGACACTACGAGCAGTACTTC,.,TRBJ2-7,TRBV12-3/TRBV12-4,.
CASSLSGTGLNEQYF,TGTGCCAGCAGTCTTTCGGGGACAGGGTTGAACGAGCAGTACTTC,.,TRBJ2-7,TRBV27,TRBD1
CASSLDPPGRRGSPLHF,TGTGCCAGCAGCTTAGATCCCCCGGGACGAAGAGGTTCACCCCTCCACTTT,.,TRBJ1-6,TRBV7-2,.
CASSFPSGGAGETQYF,TGTGCCAGCAGTTTCCCCAGCGGGGGGGCCGGAGAGACCCAGTACTTC,.,TRBJ2-5,TRBV28,TRBD2
CASSQGGWNSPLHF,TGTGCCAGCAGCCAAGGGGGCTGGAATTCACCCCTCCACTTT,.,TRBJ1-6,TRBV6-5,TRBD1
CASSLISTSGGPSSYEQYF,TGTGCCAGCAGCTTAATTAGTACTAGCGGGGGCCCGAGCTCCTACGAGCAGTACTTC,.,TRBJ2-7,TRBV7-8,TRBD2
CASRVPRVLNTEAFF,TGTGCCAGCAGAGTACCCCGGGTGTTGAACACTGAAGCTTTCTTT,.,TRBJ1-1,TRBV6-5,.